A single sample is the source of the 30 T cell receptor beta chains below, sequenced in a study of technical replicates of blood from several donors. The repertoire was sequenced with immunoSEQ multiplex PCR; TCRdb's copy has only in-frame clones and lacks some. The sample has around 84,000 clones, roughly 97% seen once. Source material: T cells isolated from PBMCs. The receptors were gathered from a human donor in good health.

J is TRBJ2-3 and V is TRBV5-8; 9 nucleotides match TRBD2. The CDR3 totals 16 residues. Germline V gene sequence: CDR1 SGHTS, CDR2 YDEGEE. Losses at the gene ends were 1 base for V and 2 bases for J; bases not matched to a gene: 5. CDR3 coding DNA: TGTGCCAGCAGCTTGACTAGCGGGTCCCCCACAGATACGCAGTATTTT. Its protein product is CASSLTSGSPTDTQYF.

The chain recombines TRBV29-1 with TRBJ2-1, with TRBD2 matching over 10 bases. J lost 5 bases, V lost 1 base, and 11 bases had no gene match. This CDR3 has 17 residues. CDR1 SQVTM and CDR2 ANQGSEA come from the germline V gene. Here the CDR3 reads CSVEGTSGDFFDNEQFF. In nucleotides, the CDR3 is TGCAGCGTTGAAGGGACTAGCGGAGACTTCTTCGACAATGAGCAGTTCTTC.

The chain employs TRBV6-1 and TRBJ2-1; D remains unclear. Trimming took 4 bases from V and 9 from J, leaving 10 bases between them. The V gene's germline CDR1 is MNHNS and CDR2 SASEGT. The CDR3 totals 12 residues. The CDR3 reads CASSGLPGEQFF. CDR3 sequence (DNA): TGTGCCAGCAGTGGGCTGCCGGGTGAGCAGTTCTTC.

In its sample, this clone was seen once. V and J are TRBV30 and TRBJ2-3; 8 bases map to TRBD1. J gave up 1 base and V 0 bases, and 0 bases lay outside the gene matches. Looked up from germline, CDR1 is GTSNPN and CDR2 is SVGIG (reference sequence). This CDR3 region has 14 residues. CDR3: CAWSVQGGTDTQYF. The CDR3 DNA reads as TGTGCCTGGAGTGTACAGGGGGGCACAGATACGCAGTATTTT. Full variable domain (rest looked up from reference TRBV30 and TRBJ2-3): SQTIHQWPATLVQPVGSPLSLECTVEGTSNPNLYWYRQAAGRGLQLLFYSVGIGQISSEVPQNLSASRPQDRQFILSSKKLLLSDSGFYLCAWSVQGGTDTQYFGPGTRLTVL.

In DNA, the CDR3 is TGTGCCAGCAAGGCCGGACTAGCGCGTCAAGAGACCCAGTACTTC. Protein: CASKAGLARQETQYF. The chain is built from TRBV2 and TRBJ2-5; 9 nucleotides match TRBD2. The CDR3 runs to 15 residues. The trim removed 7 bases at V and 2 bases at J, leaving 8 bases unmatched. Germline assignment: CDR1 SNHLY and CDR2 FYNNEI.

This chain connects TRBV28 to TRBJ2-1; possibly TRBD1 for D (6 bases). This CDR3 has 16 amino acids. The V end was cut by 0 bases, the J end by 0 bases, with 9 bases between. Per germline, CDR1 MDHEN and CDR2 SYDVKM. The CDR3 DNA reads as TGTGCCAGCAGTTTATGGAAGACAGGCTCCTACAATGAGCAGTTCTTC. Amino acid sequence: CASSLWKTGSYNEQFF.

CDR3 amino acids: CAISGQSISGYSGANVLTF. The CDR3 DNA reads TGTGCCATCAGTGGTCAGAGTATTTCCGGGTACTCTGGGGCCAACGTCCTGACTTTC. The chain carries TRBV10-3 and TRBJ2-6; D is undetermined. Germline loops: CDR1 ENHRY, CDR2 SYGVKD. V was clipped by 4 bases and J by 0 bases, with 19 bases between them. The CDR3 consists of 19 residues.

CDR3 amino acids: CSVADPGGRARDEQFF. DNA for the CDR3: TGCAGCGTTGCTGATCCGGGCGGGAGGGCCAGGGATGAGCAGTTCTTC. The V gene is TRBV29-1, the J gene TRBJ2-1; 9 nucleotides match TRBD2. This CDR3 has 16 residues. Losses at the gene ends were 4 bases for V and 8 bases for J; bases not matched to a gene: 15. Germline V gene sequence: CDR1 SQVTM, CDR2 ANQGSEA.

The CDR3 nucleotides are TGTGCCAGCAGCTTTTCGAGCGGAAGCACAGATACGCAGTATTTT. Residues: CASSFSSGSTDTQYF. This sequence joins TRBV7-3 and TRBJ2-3, with D possibly being TRBD2 (5 bases). The germline V gene has CDR1 SGHTA and CDR2 FQGTGA. CDR3 size: 15 residues. V lost 3 bases and J 0 bases, leaving 10 bases between the germline ends.

The CDR3 bases are TGTGCCAGCAGTTTGGTCCTATCTGGCGGGAGGTCTTACGAGCAGTACTTC. Translation: CASSLVLSGGRSYEQYF. The chain combines TRBV28 with TRBJ2-7; the match to TRBD2 covers 8 bases. With V trimmed by 3 bases and J by 4 bases, 14 bases remained unmatched. Germline loops: CDR1 MDHEN, CDR2 SYDVKM. The CDR3 contains 17 residues. Using reference TRBV28 and TRBJ2-7 for the parts outside the CDR3, the full variable domain is DVKVTQSSRYLVKRTGEKVFLECVQDMDHENMFWYRQDPGLGLRLIYFSYDVKMKEKGDIPEGYSVSREKKERFSLILESASTNQTSMYLCASSLVLSGGRSYEQYFGPGTRLTVT.

This sequence joins TRBV6-5 and TRBJ1-2; D not certain. Germline V gene data show CDR1 as MNHEY and CDR2 as SVGAGI. The CDR3 sequence is 15 residues long. Trimming cost V 4 bases and J 5 bases, with 17 bases left between them. The CDR3 here is CASSSLRLTLYGYTF. As DNA, the CDR3 is TGTGCCAGCAGTTCCTTAAGACTTACGCTTTATGGCTACACCTTC.

CDR3 sequence (DNA): TGTGCCAGCAGCTTCTTAGCGGGTAACACCGGGGAGCTGTTTTTT. Translating gives CASSFLAGNTGELFF. V gene TRBV11-1 combines with J gene TRBJ2-2; 7 bases agree with TRBD2. Trimming took 3 bases from V and 2 from J; bases not matched to a gene: 3. Germline CDR1 SGHAT, CDR2 FQDESV (reference sequence). This CDR3 comprises 15 residues.

The chain recombines TRBV18 with TRBJ1-3; 7 bases map to TRBD1. Per germline, CDR1 KGHSH and CDR2 LQKENI. The CDR3 loop spans 14 amino acids. V gave up 6 bases and J gave up 2 bases; unmatched junction bases: 4. CDR3 DNA: TGTGCCAGCTCGATTACAGGGGCTGGAAACACCATATATTTT. It encodes CASSITGAGNTIYF.

The chain is built from TRBV5-1 and TRBJ2-2, with 10 bases matching TRBD2. CDR3 length: 17 residues. The germline gives CDR1 SGHRS, CDR2 YFSETQ. Trimming at V came to 4 bases and at J to 8 bases, leaving 14 bases not matched to a gene. As DNA, the CDR3 is TGCGCCAGCAGCCCAAAAGTAGCGGGAGGTAGGGGGGGGGAGCTGTTTTTT. Translating it yields CASSPKVAGGRGGELFF.

This clone was picked up one time. The chain carries TRBV29-1 and TRBJ1-3, with unresolved D. The V and J ends lost 4 bases and 0 bases respectively, with 7 bases between them. This CDR3 region has 13 residues. Germline V gene lookup returns CDR1 SQVTM and CDR2 ANQGSEA. DNA for the CDR3: TGCAGCGTTGCAGCGAGCTCTGGAAACACCATATATTTT. It codes for CSVAASSGNTIYF. Full variable domain (missing parts from reference TRBV29-1 and TRBJ1-3): SAVISQKPSRDICQRGTSLTIQCQVDSQVTMMFWYRQQPGQSLTLIATANQGSEATYESGFVIDKFPISRPNLTFSTLTVSNMSPEDSSIYLCSVAASSGNTIYFGEGSWLTVV.

This chain joins TRBV11-3 and TRBJ2-1, with 9 nucleotides matching TRBD1. The V and J ends lost 6 bases and 4 bases, in that order; junction bases with no gene match: 13. CDR3 size: 17 residues. The germline V gene has CDR1 SGHNT and CDR2 YENEEA. Here the CDR3 reads CASSSRTGTGSYNEQFF. For the CDR3, the DNA is TGTGCCAGCAGTTCCCGTACCGGGACAGGGTCTTACAATGAGCAGTTCTTC.

The rearrangement uses TRBV6-1 and TRBJ2-3; 13 bases are a match to TRBD2. From germline, CDR1 is MNHNS and CDR2 SASEGT. V shed 5 bases, J shed 12 bases, and the junction held 11 bases outside the gene matches. The CDR3 loop spans 15 amino acids. The CDR3 reads CASSNRTSGGLRQYF. CDR3 DNA: TGTGCCAGCAGTAACCGGACTAGCGGGGGACTACGTCAGTATTTT.

V and J are TRBV7-6 and TRBJ2-2; D remains unclear. Germline V gene sequence: CDR1 SGHVS, CDR2 FNYEAQ. V lost 6 bases and J 2 bases, leaving 19 bases between the germline ends. There are 17 residues in the CDR3. The CDR3 spells CASSKGQVSTNTGELFF. The CDR3 nucleotides are TGTGCCAGCAGTAAAGGTCAGGTCTCTACAAACACCGGGGAGCTGTTTTTT. Looking up the rest from reference TRBV7-6 and TRBJ2-2 gives the full variable domain: GAGVSQSPRYKVTKRGQDVALRCDPISGHVSLYWYRQALGQGPEFLTYFNYEAQQDKSGLPNDRFSAERPEGSISTLTIQRTEQRDSAMYRCASSKGQVSTNTGELFFGEGSRLTVL.

The chain links TRBV29-1 to TRBJ2-7, with a weak D call TRBD2 (7 bases). V lost 4 bases and J lost 2, with 24 bases in between. The CDR3 is 17 residues long. Germline V gene lookup returns CDR1 SQVTM and CDR2 ANQGSEA. The CDR3 reads CSVVRRGAGVAAYEQYF. CDR3 coding DNA: TGCAGCGTTGTTAGAAGGGGGGCGGGAGTCGCGGCCTACGAGCAGTACTTC.

V gene TRBV30 combines with J gene TRBJ1-6; D gene ambiguous. The CDR3 is 15 residues long. V was cut by 0 bases and J by 10 bases, with 16 bases left in between. The V gene's germline CDR1 is GTSNPN and CDR2 SVGIG (reference sequence). Written as DNA, the CDR3 is TGTGCCTGGAGTGTAGGTTTAGGGAGCAACTCACCCCTCCACTTT. Its protein product is CAWSVGLGSNSPLHF.

This clone turned up a few times. The chain links TRBV27 to TRBJ1-4; 7 bases agree with TRBD1. V shed 5 bases, J shed 3 bases, and the junction held 12 bases outside the gene matches. Per the germline V gene, CDR1 is MNHEY and CDR2 is SMNVEV (reference sequence). The CDR3 sequence is 17 residues long. The CDR3, as DNA: TGTGCCAGCAGTCCTCTCGCCCACAGGGGCTCTAATGAAAAACTGTTTTTT. This encodes CASSPLAHRGSNEKLFF.

The gene calls are TRBV9 and TRBJ1-2; no reliable D call. Germline CDR1 and CDR2: SGDLS and YYNGEE. The CDR3 has 14 amino acids. V lost 0 bases and J 1 base, leaving 7 bases between the germline ends. The CDR3 reads CASSVDLYNYGYTF. CDR3 coding DNA: TGTGCCAGCAGCGTAGATCTTTATAACTATGGCTACACCTTC.

The J gene is TRBJ2-3, the V gene TRBV5-4; possibly TRBD2 for D (5 bases). Trimming took off 4 bases at V and 5 bases at J, with 17 bases between the two ends. Germline assignment: CDR1 SGHNT and CDR2 YYREEE (reference sequence). The CDR3 spans 15 residues. The CDR3 bases are TGTGCCAGCAGCCGCCCATCCGGCCGGGGAGATACGCAGTATTTT. Translated, it gives CASSRPSGRGDTQYF.

The chain couples TRBV7-6 to TRBJ1-1, with a tentative D call TRBD1 (6 bases). The CDR3 extends over 13 amino acids. Germline loops: CDR1 SGHVS, CDR2 FNYEAQ. Trimming shortened V by 5 bases and J by 6 bases, and 13 bases separated the two germline ends. The CDR3 sequence: CASSQGQRAEAFF. The CDR3 region has the DNA TGTGCCAGCAGCCAAGGACAGAGAGCTGAAGCTTTCTTT.

CDR3 amino acids: CASSLGQRETQYF. The CDR3 DNA reads TGCGCCAGCAGCTTGGGGCAGCGGGAGACCCAGTACTTC. The chain couples TRBV5-1 to TRBJ2-5; tentative D call: TRBD2 (5 bases). The CDR3 extends over 13 amino acids. The germline CDR1 and CDR2 sequences are SGHRS and YFSETQ. V was clipped by 0 bases and J by 5 bases, with 8 bases between them. Supplemented by reference TRBV5-1 and TRBJ2-5, the full variable domain reads KAGVTQTPRYLIKTRGQQVTLSCSPISGHRSVSWYQQTPGQGLQFLFEYFSETQRNKGNFPGRFSGRQFSNSRSEMNVSTLELGDSALYLCASSLGQRETQYFGPGTRLLVL.

This clone was recorded once. This chain joins TRBV5-1 and TRBJ2-7; 7 nucleotides match TRBD2. This CDR3 is built from 16 residues. Germline-derived CDR1 and CDR2 are SGHRS and YFSETQ. Trimming cost V 0 bases and J 0 bases; bases outside gene matches: 6. The CDR3 reads CASSLEPSGYSYEQYF. CDR3 coding DNA: TGCGCCAGCAGCTTGGAGCCTAGCGGATACTCCTACGAGCAGTACTTC.

The rearrangement joins TRBV4-1 to TRBJ2-3; 9 bases line up with TRBD1. After removal of 5 bases from V and 2 bases from J, the junction contained 5 bases not matched to a gene. The CDR3 extends over 15 amino acids. The germline CDR1 and CDR2 sequences are MGHRA and YSYEKL. The CDR3 sequence: CASSSTGGNTDTQYF. As DNA, the CDR3 is TGCGCCAGCAGCTCGACAGGGGGAAACACAGATACGCAGTATTTT.

The V call is TRBV4-2, the J call TRBJ2-1; 7 bases are a match to TRBD2. The CDR3 loop spans 16 amino acids. Looked up from germline, CDR1 is LGHNA and CDR2 is YNFKEQ. Trimming took 1 base from V and 4 from J; bases not matched to a gene: 7. DNA for the CDR3: TGTGCCAGCAGCCAAGCGGCCAGCGGGGTATACAATGAGCAGTTCTTC. It translates to CASSQAASGVYNEQFF.

This sequence joins TRBV6-1 and TRBJ2-5; TRBD2 matches at 15 bases. The CDR3 contains 18 residues. Trimming at V came to 4 bases and at J to 2 bases, leaving 8 bases not matched to a gene. Germline values: CDR1 MNHNS, CDR2 SASEGT. Written as DNA, the CDR3 is TGTGCCAGCAGTGGAGGACTAGCGGGGGGGAATAGACAAGAGACCCAGTACTTC. Translating gives CASSGGLAGGNRQETQYF.

The chain couples TRBV29-1 to TRBJ2-7; 8 nucleotides line up with TRBD1. The V gene end was trimmed by 5 bases and the J gene end by 6 bases; junction bases not matched to a gene: 9. The CDR3 has 13 residues. CDR1 and CDR2 from the germline V gene are SQVTM and ANQGSEA. CDR3 DNA: TGCAGCGTTTTCGGACAGGGAGGCCTCGAGCAGTACTTC. This translates into CSVFGQGGLEQYF.